Described below is a single T cell receptor (beta chain) sequence and its context. Between the trimmed V and J ends, which lost 5 bases and 3 bases, there was a span of 17 bases. The germline V gene has CDR1 SGHTA and CDR2 FQGNSA. This CDR3 is built from 15 residues. Authors' analysis steps: Amplifying reference gene primers gave estimates of nucleated cell counts. TCRdb's table, derived via immunoSEQ multiplex PCR, lists solely in-frame clones and lacks some. V and J calls and clone size follow that table, whereas D and trimming were derived from the DNA. The repertoire holds some 250,000 clones, with approximately 82% as singletons. The data stem from a study of blood T cell repertoires in COVID-19. The overall study: Spain, Italy and the United States supplied samples that represented acute and convalescent COVID-19. Sample material is recorded as cDNA or gDNA derived from T cells, B-cell-depleted T cells, or PBMCs.

J is TRBJ2-7 and V is TRBV7-2, with D possibly matching TRBD2 (6 bases). The clonotype comes from a woman between 18 and 29 years old with acute or convalescent COVID-19. Sequenced input: peripheral blood. This CDR3 reads CASSQSGLAHYEQYF. The CDR3 coding sequence is TGTGCCAGCAGCCAATCGGGACTCGCACACTACGAGCAGTACTTC.